These 23 T cell receptor beta chains share one sample of origin, sequenced in a study of cytomegalovirus exposure and HLA in healthy donors. A multiplex PCR was run with 60 Vbeta primers and 13 Jbeta primers. Sequenced by immunoSEQ multiplex PCR; TCRdb stores in-frame clones only, minus some. Among 250,000 to 350,000 clones listed, roughly 90% were seen once. Sequences were obtained from PBMCs. These receptors came from a man aged 35 to 55 in good health and CMV-seropositive.

The CDR3: CASSSGLTDEQYF. CDR3 in DNA: TGTGCCAGCAGCTCGGGATTAACTGACGAGCAGTACTTC. The V gene is TRBV7-9, the J gene TRBJ2-7; D possibly corresponds to TRBD2 (5 bases). CDR3 length equals 13 residues. With 4 bases removed from V and 5 bases from J, the gap between germline ends came to 12 bases. The germline gives CDR1 SEHNR, CDR2 FQNEAQ (reference sequence).

CDR3 sequence: CASSLVEGGEQYF. The DNA for the CDR3 is TGTGCCAGCAGCTTGGTGGAAGGGGGCGAGCAGTACTTC. The rearrangement uses TRBV5-6 and TRBJ2-7, with TRBD1 as a possible D gene (6 bases). V was shortened by 0 bases and J by 6 bases, with 10 bases between the two germline ends. This CDR3 region has 13 residues. Germline CDR1 SGHDT, CDR2 YYEEEE.

This chain connects TRBV4-3 to TRBJ1-6, with TRBD1 identical over 9 bases. The trim removed 0 bases at V and 8 bases at J, leaving 5 bases unmatched. The germline V gene encodes CDR1 LGHNA and CDR2 YSLEER. The CDR3 sequence is 16 residues long. CDR3 DNA: TGCGCCAGCAGCCAAGATCTGACAGGGGGGTATTCACCCCTCCACTTT. Translated, it gives CASSQDLTGGYSPLHF.

This chain joins TRBV18 and TRBJ2-7; TRBD2 matches at 14 bases. This CDR3 contains 16 residues. V gave up 6 bases and J gave up 2 bases; unmatched junction bases: 6. Germline V gives CDR1 KGHSH, CDR2 LQKENI. CDR3 DNA sequence: TGTGCCAGCTCGCCGGGACTAGCGGGAGATCCCTACGAGCAGTACTTC. It translates to CASSPGLAGDPYEQYF.

This chain uses TRBV19 with TRBJ1-1; D not resolved. CDR1 and CDR2 (germline): LNHDA, SQIVND (reference sequence). V lost 5 bases, J lost 1 base, and 11 bases lay in between. This CDR3 has 14 amino acids. In DNA, the CDR3 is TGTGCCAGTAGTGTCAACCCCAGGAACACTGAAGCTTTCTTT. Protein product: CASSVNPRNTEAFF.

The chain employs TRBV5-1 and TRBJ2-6; 9 nucleotides line up with TRBD2. CDR3 length equals 18 residues. The germline V gene encodes CDR1 SGHRS and CDR2 YFSETQ. V dropped 0 bases and J dropped 2; count of bases not matched to a gene: 6. CDR3 residues: CASSLGSSGMTGANVLTF. In nucleotides, the CDR3 is TGCGCCAGCAGCTTGGGGTCTAGCGGGATGACTGGGGCCAACGTCCTGACTTTC.

The chain uses TRBV7-3 and TRBJ2-6; 7 nucleotides agree with TRBD2. CDR3 length equals 15 residues. Germline V gene data show CDR1 as SGHTA and CDR2 as FQGTGA. V trimming: 5 bases; J trimming: 2 bases; junction bases outside the gene matches: 3. DNA for the CDR3: TGTGCCAGCAGCAGAGGACTAGCTGGGGCCAACGTCCTGACTTTC. Its protein is CASSRGLAGANVLTF. Full variable domain (outside the CDR3, taken from reference TRBV7-3 and TRBJ2-6): GAGVSQTPSNKVTEKGKYVELRCDPISGHTALYWYRQSLGQGPEFLIYFQGTGAADDSGLPNDRFFAVRPEGSVSTLKIQRTERGDSAVYLCASSRGLAGANVLTFGAGSRLTVL.

The chain joins TRBV28 to TRBJ2-5, with D uncertain. This CDR3 has 13 amino acids. Trimming took 10 bases from V and 6 from J, leaving 18 bases between them. CDR1 MDHEN and CDR2 SYDVKM come from the germline V gene. CDR3 loop: CATTVTVRKTQYF. DNA for the CDR3: TGTGCCACCACAGTTACGGTTAGGAAGACCCAGTACTTC.

V usage is TRBV4-1 and J usage is TRBJ2-7; the D is unclear. CDR1 MGHRA and CDR2 YSYEKL come from the germline V gene. Trimming left V 0 bases short and J 4 bases short, with 10 bases between. CDR3 size: 14 residues. The chain's CDR3 is CASSQDSSSYEQYF. The CDR3, as DNA: TGCGCCAGCAGCCAAGATTCGAGTAGTTACGAGCAGTACTTC.

The chain links TRBV27 to TRBJ1-2, with D hard to call. V lost 5 bases to trimming and J lost 4 bases, with 11 bases between them. Germline V gene sequence: CDR1 MNHEY, CDR2 SMNVEV (reference sequence). This CDR3 comprises 13 residues. CDR3 residues: CASSLRHSYGYTF. The CDR3 DNA is TGTGCCAGCAGTCTCCGACACTCCTATGGCTACACCTTC.

The chain recombines TRBV10-3 with TRBJ2-1; TRBD2 matches 11 bases. CDR1 is ENHRY, CDR2 SYGVKD, per germline. The CDR3 is 15 residues long. The junction had 10 bases not matched to a gene; V was cut back by 10 bases and J by 5 bases. Here the CDR3 reads CATEPGLAVDNEQFF. CDR3 coding DNA: TGTGCCACAGAACCGGGACTAGCGGTGGACAATGAGCAGTTCTTC.

This rearrangement joins TRBV4-1 to TRBJ1-1; 8 positions agree with TRBD1. The V gene end was trimmed by 2 bases and the J gene end by 5 bases; junction bases not matched to a gene: 7. Germline V CDR1 and CDR2: MGHRA, YSYEKL. The CDR3 has 15 amino acids. CDR3 amino acids: CASSQLRTGRTEAFF. The CDR3 region has the DNA TGCGCCAGCAGCCAATTACGGACAGGGAGGACTGAAGCTTTCTTT.

The CDR3 loop reads CASSLPQGEVQPQHF. The CDR3 bases are TGTGCCAGCAGTTTACCACAGGGGGAGGTTCAGCCCCAGCATTTT. The chain employs TRBV28 and TRBJ1-5; 8 bases are a match to TRBD1. Looked up from germline, CDR1 is MDHEN and CDR2 is SYDVKM. V lost 2 bases and J lost 6; bases outside the gene matches: 6. CDR3 size: 15 residues.

A word on this clone: At one of its ends the junction is not consistent with the germline gene, which may arise from a read error. The chain couples TRBV7-7 to TRBJ2-5, with 8 bases aligning to TRBD1. The length of the CDR3 is 17 residues. CDR1 and CDR2 (germline): SSHAT, FNYEAQ (reference sequence). In DNA form, the CDR3 reads TGTGCTAGCAGCTTAGACGGGACAGGCCCTCCTTGGGAGACCCAGTACTTC. It encodes CASSLDGTGPPWETQYF.

The CDR3 spells CAISESLEDTIYF. The CDR3, as DNA: TGTGCCATCAGTGAGTCCCTGGAGGACACCATATATTTT. This chain connects TRBV10-3 to TRBJ1-3; the D is unclear. CDR3 size: 13 residues. Per the germline V gene, CDR1 is ENHRY and CDR2 is SYGVKD. With 0 bases removed from V and 8 bases from J, the gap between germline ends came to 8 bases.

This chain connects TRBV19 to TRBJ2-7; D may be TRBD2 (5 bases). The V and J ends lost 3 bases and 2 bases respectively, with 11 bases between them. The CDR3 sequence is 14 residues long. CDR1 LNHDA and CDR2 SQIVND come from the germline V gene (reference sequence). This CDR3 reads CASSMDEGTYEQYF. The DNA for the CDR3 is TGTGCCAGTAGTATGGACGAGGGAACCTACGAGCAGTACTTC.

The chain joins TRBV18 to TRBJ2-3; 7 nucleotides match TRBD2. Germline assignment: CDR1 KGHSH and CDR2 LQKENI. J was trimmed by 2 bases and V by 3 bases; bases with no gene match: 5. The CDR3 contains 15 residues. The CDR3 region has the DNA TGTGCCAGCTCACCCCTCGGGGGGACCACAGATACGCAGTATTTT. Its protein is CASSPLGGTTDTQYF.

Only one count was recorded for this clone. The chain carries TRBV5-5 and TRBJ2-1; the match to TRBD2 covers 12 bases. The CDR3 is made up of 17 amino acids. V was clipped by 4 bases and J by 8 bases; unmatched bases: 13. Germline V lookup: CDR1 SGHKS, CDR2 YYEKEE (reference sequence). The CDR3 DNA follows: TGTGCCAGCAGCAAGACTAGCGGGGGCTGGGGTGGGCATGAGCAGTTCTTC. Residues: CASSKTSGGWGGHEQFF.

This chain links TRBV5-4 with TRBJ2-3; D is perhaps TRBD1 (5 bases). CDR3 length equals 15 residues. The germline gives CDR1 SGHNT, CDR2 YYREEE (reference sequence). V dropped 2 bases and J dropped 2 bases, with 12 bases sitting between them. The CDR3 protein is CASSLPSGFTDTQYF. CDR3 DNA sequence: TGTGCCAGCAGCTTACCATCAGGGTTCACAGATACGCAGTATTTT.

The rearrangement uses TRBV6-6 and TRBJ1-3, with no clear D. The CDR3 spans 11 residues. Germline values: CDR1 MNHNY, CDR2 SVGAGI (reference sequence). The V end was cut by 6 bases, the J end by 8 bases, with 8 bases between. For the CDR3, the DNA is TGTGCCAGCAGCCCGGGGTACACCATATATTTT. Translated, it gives CASSPGYTIYF.

CDR3 region: CASSRGTANWETQYF. The CDR3 bases are TGCGCCAGCAGCCGGGGGACAGCCAACTGGGAGACCCAGTACTTC. The chain combines TRBV5-1 with TRBJ2-5; tentatively, D is TRBD1 (7 bases). The CDR3 is made up of 15 amino acids. The ends were cut back, 4 bases at V and 5 bases at J, with 18 bases in the middle. Germline V lookup: CDR1 SGHRS, CDR2 YFSETQ.

The V gene is TRBV19, the J gene TRBJ2-1; D perhaps matches TRBD2 (6 bases). Germline loops: CDR1 LNHDA, CDR2 SQIVND (reference sequence). V was shortened by 3 bases and J by 8 bases, with 11 bases between the two germline ends. The length of the CDR3 is 13 residues. CDR3 nucleotides: TGTGCCAGTAGTATTCCCTCGGGGGATGAGCAGTTCTTC. Its protein is CASSIPSGDEQFF.

The chain links TRBV11-1 to TRBJ2-7, with TRBD2 identical over 11 bases. Trimming at V came to 3 bases and at J to 4 bases, leaving 5 bases not matched to a gene. The CDR3 has 15 residues. Germline-derived CDR1 and CDR2 are SGHAT and FQDESV (reference sequence). This chain's CDR3 is CASSFTSGSGYEQYF. The CDR3 coding sequence is TGTGCCAGCAGCTTCACTAGCGGGAGTGGGTACGAGCAGTACTTC.